The rows below give T cell receptor beta chains drawn from one sample of a study of graft-versus-host responses after intestinal transplantation. The repertoire was sequenced with immunoSEQ multiplex PCR; TCRdb's copy has only in-frame clones and lacks some. The sample shows over 120,000 clones, around 90% of them seen only once. No antigen has been identified for these receptors. Source: unstimulated CD4+ T cells sorted from spleen or lymph node cells, taken before intestinal transplant. The receptors shown here come from a human donor who received an intestinal transplant. CDR3s include the opening cysteine and the closing phenylalanine or tryptophan. A D gene is named only where the DNA matches it firmly. Clone sizes are given selectively: once, few, many, or a class where the clone is expanded.

D: -; J: TRBJ1-5; size: -; V: TRBV10-3; CDR3: CAIRDGNQPQHF; DNA: TGTGCCATCAGGGACGGGAATCAGCCCCAGCATTTT
D: -; J: TRBJ2-7; size: -; V: TRBV19; CDR3: CASSIEGGSSYEQYF; DNA: TGTGCCAGTAGTATAGAGGGGGGAAGCTCCTACGAGCAGTACTTC
D: -; J: TRBJ1-1; size: -; V: TRBV28; CDR3: CASSLVQGRGRTEAFF; DNA: TGTGCCAGCAGTTTAGTCCAGGGTAGAGGGAGAACTGAAGCTTTCTTT
D: TRBD1; J: TRBJ2-5; size: -; V: TRBV4-3; CDR3: CASSQGQGPQETQYF; DNA: TGCGCCAGCAGCCAAGGACAGGGGCCCCAAGAGACCCAGTACTTC
D: TRBD1; J: TRBJ1-3; size: -; V: TRBV7-2; CDR3: CASSQTQGARGNTIYF; DNA: TGTGCCAGCAGCCAAACACAGGGGGCGCGTGGAAACACCATATATTTT
D: TRBD1; J: TRBJ2-7; size: -; V: TRBV29-1; CDR3: CSASGGYEQYF; DNA: TGCAGCGCCTCAGGGGGCTACGAGCAGTACTTC
D: TRBD1; J: TRBJ1-4; size: -; V: TRBV7-7; CDR3: CASSRDRGEKLFF; DNA: TGTGCCAGCAGCCGCGACAGGGGTGAAAAACTGTTTTTT
D: -; J: TRBJ2-5; size: -; V: TRBV5-8; CDR3: CASSRKRQETQYF; DNA: TGTGCCAGCAGCCGGAAGAGGCAAGAGACCCAGTACTTC
D: -; J: TRBJ1-1; size: -; V: TRBV11-2; CDR3: CASSHRPPMNTEAFF; DNA: TGTGCCAGCAGCCACAGGCCCCCAATGAACACTGAAGCTTTCTTT
D: -; J: TRBJ1-1; size: -; V: TRBV29-1; CDR3: CSVSRERGTEAFF; DNA: TGCAGCGTTTCCAGGGAGCGGGGCACTGAAGCTTTCTTT
D: -; J: TRBJ2-7; size: -; V: TRBV28; CDR3: CASRPTPVWGRPYEQYF; DNA: TGTGCCAGCAGACCTACCCCGGTGTGGGGGCGCCCCTACGAGCAGTACTTC
D: TRBD2; J: TRBJ2-5; size: few; V: TRBV30; CDR3: CAWWGGGTQYF; DNA: TGTGCCTGGTGGGGGGGTGGGACCCAGTACTTC
D: -; J: TRBJ2-4; size: -; V: TRBV7-9; CDR3: CASTRRRRDFIAKNIQYF; DNA: TGTGCCAGCACCCGCCGGAGGCGGGACTTTATAGCCAAAAACATTCAGTACTTC
D: TRBD2; J: TRBJ2-2; size: -; V: TRBV5-1; CDR3: CASSLATSGDGELFF; DNA: TGCGCCAGCAGCTTGGCGACTAGCGGGGACGGGGAGCTGTTTTTT
D: -; J: TRBJ1-4; size: -; V: TRBV27; CDR3: CASTDVQGNEKLFF; DNA: TGTGCCAGCACCGACGTCCAGGGGAATGAAAAACTGTTTTTT
D: -; J: TRBJ1-3; size: few; V: TRBV7-9; CDR3: CASSLSPASGNTIYF; DNA: TGTGCCAGCAGCTTAAGCCCAGCCTCTGGAAACACCATATATTTT
D: -; J: TRBJ2-7; size: few; V: TRBV5-1; CDR3: CASSLGQRYEQYF; DNA: TGCGCCAGCAGCTTGGGACAGCGCTACGAGCAGTACTTC
D: -; J: TRBJ1-4; size: -; V: TRBV6-5; CDR3: CASSFNEKLFF; DNA: TGTGCCAGCAGTTTCAATGAAAAACTGTTTTTT
D: TRBD1; J: TRBJ2-1; size: -; V: TRBV5-8; CDR3: CASSSGDRVPNEQFF; DNA: TGTGCCAGCAGCTCGGGGGACAGGGTCCCCAATGAGCAGTTCTTC
D: TRBD1; J: TRBJ2-5; size: -; V: TRBV30; CDR3: CAWCPTGGGKTQYF; DNA: TGTGCCTGGTGCCCGACAGGGGGCGGGAAGACCCAGTACTTC
D: TRBD1; J: TRBJ2-1; size: -; V: TRBV28; CDR3: CASSLISGGQGSNEQFF; DNA: TGTGCCAGCAGTTTAATTTCGGGGGGACAGGGGAGCAATGAGCAGTTCTTC
D: -; J: TRBJ2-6; size: -; V: TRBV28; CDR3: CASSLRQGNPGANVLTF; DNA: TGTGCCAGCAGTCTTCGACAAGGGAATCCTGGGGCCAACGTCCTGACTTTC
D: TRBD1; J: TRBJ2-7; size: -; V: TRBV19; CDR3: CASIPKTGEAYEQYF; DNA: TGTGCCAGTATTCCAAAGACAGGGGAGGCTTACGAGCAGTACTTC
D: TRBD1; J: TRBJ2-2; size: -; V: TRBV28; CDR3: CASSLTRNRGRNTGELFF; DNA: TGTGCCAGCAGTTTGACCCGAAACAGGGGGCGCAACACCGGGGAGCTGTTTTTT
D: TRBD2; J: TRBJ2-3; size: -; V: TRBV28; CDR3: CASSSFSSGRGPDTQYF; DNA: TGTGCCAGCAGTTCTTTTTCCAGCGGGAGAGGGCCAGATACGCAGTATTTT
D: -; J: TRBJ1-3; size: -; V: TRBV5-4; CDR3: CASSLAFGGSGNTIYF; DNA: TGTGCCAGCAGCTTGGCATTTGGGGGCTCAGGAAACACCATATATTTT
D: TRBD2; J: TRBJ2-1; size: -; V: TRBV11-3; CDR3: CASSLGLAGGNEQFF; DNA: TGTGCCAGCAGCTTAGGTTTAGCGGGAGGCAATGAGCAGTTCTTC
D: -; J: TRBJ2-7; size: -; V: TRBV11-2; CDR3: CASRAGTSSYEQYF; DNA: TGTGCCAGCAGGGCCGGGACCAGCTCCTACGAGCAGTACTTC
D: TRBD2; J: TRBJ2-2; size: -; V: TRBV4-2; CDR3: CASSQVAGGPTGELFF; DNA: TGTGCCAGCAGCCAAGTAGCGGGAGGGCCGACCGGGGAGCTGTTTTTT
D: TRBD2; J: TRBJ2-3; size: once; V: TRBV5-4; CDR3: CASSPQGGATDTQYF; DNA: TGTGCCAGCAGCCCCCAGGGAGGGGCTACAGATACGCAGTATTTT
D: -; J: TRBJ2-7; size: -; V: TRBV7-8; CDR3: CASSLEGGCSEQYF; DNA: TGTGCCAGCAGCTTAGAAGGGGGGTGCAGCGAGCAGTACTTC
D: -; J: TRBJ1-1; size: -; V: TRBV4-3; CDR3: CASSQDLGLNTEAFF; DNA: TGCGCCAGCAGCCAAGATCTGGGGTTGAACACTGAAGCTTTCTTT
D: TRBD2; J: TRBJ2-1; size: once; V: TRBV7-9; CDR3: CASSLGLAGGLGRNEQFF; DNA: TGTGCCAGCAGCTTAGGACTAGCGGGAGGGCTTGGTAGGAATGAGCAGTTCTTC
D: TRBD1; J: TRBJ1-2; size: -; V: TRBV18; CDR3: CASSPRDRDSGYTF; DNA: TGTGCCAGCTCACCACGGGACAGGGATTCCGGCTACACCTTC
D: -; J: TRBJ1-3; size: -; V: TRBV30; CDR3: CAWSVSGNTIYF; DNA: TGTGCCTGGAGTGTCTCTGGAAACACCATATATTTT
D: TRBD1; J: TRBJ2-1; size: once; V: TRBV23-1; CDR3: CASSQSGQENHNEQFF; DNA: TGCGCCAGCAGTCAATCGGGACAGGAGAATCACAATGAGCAGTTCTTC
D: -; J: TRBJ2-1; size: -; V: TRBV10-1; CDR3: CASSERDPYNEQFF; DNA: TGCGCCAGCAGTGAGCGGGACCCCTACAATGAGCAGTTCTTC
D: TRBD1; J: TRBJ1-6; size: -; V: TRBV6-5; CDR3: CASSRTGWNSPLHF; DNA: TGTGCCAGCAGTCGGACAGGGTGGAACTCACCCCTCCACTTT
D: -; J: TRBJ2-2; size: -; V: TRBV7-3; CDR3: CASSLDQGTGELFF; DNA: TGTGCCAGCAGCCTCGACCAAGGTACCGGGGAGCTGTTTTTT
D: -; J: TRBJ2-7; size: -; V: TRBV5-6; CDR3: CASSQTPTVGGRGWEQYF; DNA: TGTGCCAGCAGCCAGACCCCTACTGTGGGGGGGCGCGGATGGGAGCAGTACTTC
D: -; J: TRBJ1-6; size: -; V: TRBV9; CDR3: CASSLSGGDNSPLHF; DNA: TGTGCCAGCAGCTTAAGCGGGGGAGATAATTCACCCCTCCACTTT
D: -; J: TRBJ1-2; size: once; V: TRBV11-2; CDR3: CASSWGNYGYTF; DNA: TGTGCCAGCAGCTGGGGGAACTATGGCTACACCTTC
D: -; J: TRBJ1-1; size: -; V: TRBV10-3; CDR3: CAIGKDTEAFF; DNA: TGTGCCATCGGGAAGGACACTGAAGCTTTCTTT
D: -; J: TRBJ2-7; size: once; V: TRBV6-1; CDR3: CASSRGTGEQYF; DNA: TGTGCCAGCAGTCGGGGGACGGGCGAGCAGTACTTC
D: -; J: TRBJ2-7; size: -; V: TRBV14; CDR3: CASSQELAPYEQYF; DNA: TGTGCCAGCAGCCAAGAACTAGCACCCTACGAGCAGTACTTC
D: TRBD2; J: TRBJ2-1; size: -; V: TRBV5-8; CDR3: CASSFGGLAGVGEQFF; DNA: TGTGCCAGCAGCTTTGGGGGACTAGCGGGAGTCGGTGAGCAGTTCTTC
D: TRBD1; J: TRBJ1-1; size: once; V: TRBV5-4; CDR3: CASSYRGVTEAFF; DNA: TGTGCCAGCAGTTACAGGGGAGTCACTGAAGCTTTCTTT
D: TRBD1; J: TRBJ2-7; size: few; V: TRBV19; CDR3: CASSTGTGSPYEQYF; DNA: TGTGCCAGTAGTACTGGGACAGGGTCCCCCTACGAGCAGTACTTC
D: -; J: TRBJ1-6; size: -; V: TRBV11-2; CDR3: CASSLVGGKDSPLHF; DNA: TGTGCCAGCAGCTTAGTCGGCGGAAAGGATTCACCCCTCCACTTT
D: TRBD1; J: TRBJ1-2; size: -; V: TRBV18; CDR3: CASSREGAYGYTF; DNA: TGTGCCAGCTCACGGGAGGGGGCCTATGGCTACACCTTC
D: TRBD1; J: TRBJ1-5; size: once; V: TRBV19; CDR3: CASGTRDRHRPQHF; DNA: TGTGCCAGTGGCACTCGGGACAGACATCGGCCCCAGCATTTT
D: TRBD2; J: TRBJ2-1; size: -; V: TRBV7-2; CDR3: CASSFSGLAGGNEQFF; DNA: TGTGCCAGCAGCTTCTCCGGACTAGCGGGTGGCAATGAGCAGTTCTTC
D: TRBD1; J: TRBJ1-5; size: -; V: TRBV19; CDR3: CASSIPGQGANQPQHF; DNA: TGTGCCAGTAGTATTCCCGGACAGGGGGCAAATCAGCCCCAGCATTTT
D: TRBD2; J: TRBJ2-1; size: -; V: TRBV9; CDR3: CASSENIREGFYNEQFF; DNA: TGTGCCAGCAGCGAAAATATTCGGGAGGGCTTTTACAATGAGCAGTTCTTC
D: -; J: TRBJ1-5; size: -; V: TRBV28; CDR3: CASSSWDSNQPQHF; DNA: TGTGCCAGCAGTTCATGGGACAGCAATCAGCCCCAGCATTTT
D: TRBD1; J: TRBJ2-7; size: -; V: TRBV6-4; CDR3: CASSDSGTGDEQYF; DNA: TGTGCCAGCAGTGATAGCGGGACAGGGGACGAGCAGTACTTC
D: -; J: TRBJ2-7; size: once; V: TRBV14; CDR3: CASSQALSPPYEQYF; DNA: TGTGCCAGCAGCCAGGCCCTCTCGCCCCCCTACGAGCAGTACTTC
D: TRBD1; J: TRBJ1-5; size: -; V: TRBV7-2; CDR3: CASSLDRVPQPQHF; DNA: TGTGCCAGCAGCCTAGACAGGGTCCCTCAGCCCCAGCATTTT
D: TRBD1; J: TRBJ2-3; size: once; V: TRBV5-1; CDR3: CASSWDRSKYF; DNA: TGCGCCAGCAGCTGGGACAGGTCTAAGTATTTT
D: -; J: TRBJ1-1; size: -; V: TRBV5-1; CDR3: CASRGQNTEAFF; DNA: TGCGCCAGCAGGGGACAGAACACTGAAGCTTTCTTT